A single sample gave rise to the 21 T cell receptor beta chains below, sequenced in a study of T cells after yellow fever vaccination. TCRdb reprocessed the 5' RACE reads with MiXCR, giving one entry per CDR3 protein. The sample carries around 350,000 distinct CDR3 sequences, 6.2% recorded once. This specimen consisted of PBMCs, obtained 5 days after the yellow fever booster vaccination. These receptors all stem from a man aged 25-40 years who received the YFV17D yellow fever vaccine.

This clonotype was seen a few times. This rearrangement joins TRBV28 to TRBJ2-6; a weak D match, TRBD2 (6 bases). Germline CDR1 is MDHEN and CDR2 is SYDVKM. The CDR3 is made up of 19 amino acids. V lost 5 bases, J lost 4 bases, and 24 bases lay in between. CDR3 residues: CASSIRLGRFHLGANVLTF. CDR3 DNA: TGTGCCAGCAGTATACGACTAGGACGCTTTCACCTCGGGGCCAACGTCCTGACTTTC.

This clonotype was detected only a few times. V gene TRBV7-2 combines with J gene TRBJ2-1, with 8 bases lining up with TRBD1. The CDR3 extends over 14 amino acids. Looked up from germline, CDR1 is SGHTA and CDR2 is FQGNSA. Trimming at V came to 5 bases and at J to 9 bases, leaving 9 bases not matched to a gene. Here the CDR3 DNA reads TGTGCCAGCAGCCCCCGGACAGGGTGGGGTGAGCAGTTCTTC. Amino acids: CASSPRTGWGEQFF.

This clonotype was recorded many times. This chain uses TRBV5-1 with TRBJ2-1; no firm D call. The CDR3 has 16 amino acids. Germline V lookup: CDR1 SGHRS, CDR2 YFSETQ. V shed 0 bases and J shed 2 bases, with 12 bases lying between them. Here the CDR3 DNA reads TGCGCCAGCAGCTTGGAAATAGCTTTGGCCTACAATGAGCAGTTCTTC. Translated: CASSLEIALAYNEQFF.

At least ten counts were recorded for this clonotype. The chain has TRBV20-1 and TRBJ2-3; the match to TRBD2 covers 8 bases. Trimming took 1 base from V and 7 from J; bases not matched to a gene: 4. Germline-derived CDR1 and CDR2 are DFQATT and SNEGSKA (reference sequence). There are 13 residues in the CDR3. In DNA, the CDR3 is TGCAGTGCTAGAGCGGCGGGAGGAAATACGCAGTATTTT. It specifies CSARAAGGNTQYF.

The rearrangement joins TRBV14 to TRBJ2-5; tentative D call: TRBD1 (7 bases). V gave up 2 bases and J gave up 5 bases, with 12 bases separating them. The CDR3 has 14 amino acids. Germline CDR1 SGHDN, CDR2 FVKESK. The CDR3 sequence is CASSQWRGPETQYF. The CDR3 DNA reads as TGTGCCAGCAGCCAATGGAGGGGGCCGGAGACCCAGTACTTC. Full variable domain (rest looked up from reference TRBV14 and TRBJ2-5): EAGVTQFPSHSVIEKGQTVTLRCDPISGHDNLYWYRRVMGKEIKFLLHFVKESKQDESGMPNNRFLAERTGGTYSTLKVQPAELEDSGVYFCASSQWRGPETQYFGPGTRLLVL.

The chain uses TRBV7-8 and TRBJ2-7; 8 bases match TRBD2. The CDR3 length is 18 residues. Trimming at V came to 3 bases and at J to 5 bases, leaving 18 bases not matched to a gene. Germline loops: CDR1 SGHVS, CDR2 FQNEAQ. The CDR3 region has the DNA TGTGCCAGCAGCTTCCTCCCCGCCCTTAGCGGGACTCCCGACGAGCAGTACTTC. As protein: CASSFLPALSGTPDEQYF.

This clonotype was counted a few times. The chain joins TRBV2 to TRBJ2-4, with 7 positions matching TRBD2. Looked up from germline, CDR1 is SNHLY and CDR2 is FYNNEI. This CDR3 spans 15 amino acids. V lost 5 bases to trimming and J lost 8 bases; unmatched junction nucleotides: 12. Written as DNA, the CDR3 is TGTGCCAGCAGTTCGAGGATCCTGGGAGGGTACATTCAGTACTTC. Encoded protein: CASSSRILGGYIQYF.

The chain links TRBV19 to TRBJ1-5, with D uncertain. Germline V CDR1 and CDR2: LNHDA, SQIVND (reference sequence). V gave up 3 bases and J gave up 2 bases, with 14 bases separating them. The CDR3 contains 16 residues. The CDR3, as DNA: TGTGCCAGTAGTATTTTCTCCGGAGTGGGCAATCAGCCCCAGCATTTT. Protein product: CASSIFSGVGNQPQHF.

V is TRBV10-3 and J is TRBJ2-3; 11 bases match TRBD2. Germline lookup yields CDR1 ENHRY and CDR2 SYGVKD. V trimming: 6 bases; J trimming: 2 bases; junction bases outside the gene matches: 16. The CDR3 sequence is 19 residues long. This CDR3 is CAISASGTSGLPTTDTQYF. The CDR3 DNA follows: TGTGCCATCAGCGCATCCGGGACTAGCGGACTACCTACCACAGATACGCAGTATTTT.

This clonotype was seen more than once but under ten times. The V and J genes are TRBV13 and TRBJ2-2, with D possibly matching TRBD2 (5 bases). CDR3 length: 16 residues. Germline CDR1 and CDR2: PRHDT and FYEKMQ (reference sequence). Trimming left V 5 bases short and J 2 bases short, with 15 bases between. The CDR3 bases are TGTGCCAGCAGCCTGGATTTTAGCGATAACACCGGGGAGCTGTTTTTT. It is translated as CASSLDFSDNTGELFF.

This clonotype came up a few times. The chain combines TRBV28 with TRBJ2-7; D assignment may be TRBD1 or TRBD2 (5 bases each). Trimming took off 5 bases at V and 4 bases at J, with 30 bases between the two ends. Germline V gives CDR1 MDHEN, CDR2 SYDVKM. This CDR3 contains 19 residues. CDR3 bases: TGTGCCAGCAGTCTTCCCCCGCCCGGGGCTCAGGGTCGTAGTTACGAGCAGTACTTC. Translating it yields CASSLPPPGAQGRSYEQYF. The full variable domain, completed using reference TRBV28 and TRBJ2-7, is DVKVTQSSRYLVKRTGEKVFLECVQDMDHENMFWYRQDPGLGLRLIYFSYDVKMKEKGDIPEGYSVSREKKERFSLILESASTNQTSMYLCASSLPPPGAQGRSYEQYFGPGTRLTVT.

The sample holds a few counts of this clonotype. In nucleotides, the CDR3 is TGTGCCAGCAGTTTATCTAGCGGGATCGCGAACACCGGGGAGCTGTTTTTT. Translation: CASSLSSGIANTGELFF. V usage is TRBV28 and J usage is TRBJ2-2; 9 nucleotides match TRBD2. CDR1 is MDHEN and CDR2 is SYDVKM in the germline V gene. The CDR3 consists of 17 residues. The V and J ends lost 1 base and 0 bases, in that order; junction bases with no gene match: 3.

The chain links TRBV7-2 to TRBJ1-2; 8 bases are shared with TRBD1. The V gene end was trimmed by 5 bases and the J gene end by 4 bases; junction bases not matched to a gene: 6. The CDR3 contains 14 residues. Germline-derived CDR1 and CDR2 are SGHTA and FQGNSA. CDR3 residues: CASSTRQGPYGYTF. The CDR3 nucleotides read TGTGCCAGCAGCACTCGACAGGGGCCCTATGGCTACACCTTC.

The J gene is TRBJ1-1, the V gene TRBV28; 8 bases match TRBD1. Germline V gene sequence: CDR1 MDHEN, CDR2 SYDVKM. V lost 2 bases, J lost 5 bases, and 7 bases stayed unmatched. The CDR3 loop spans 15 amino acids. The CDR3 DNA sequence: TGTGCCAGCAGTTTAATTAGGACAGGGAGAACTGAAGCTTTCTTT. Translated, it gives CASSLIRTGRTEAFF. Variable domain in full (rest from reference TRBV28 and TRBJ1-1): DVKVTQSSRYLVKRTGEKVFLECVQDMDHENMFWYRQDPGLGLRLIYFSYDVKMKEKGDIPEGYSVSREKKERFSLILESASTNQTSMYLCASSLIRTGRTEAFFGQGTRLTVV.

This clonotype turned up a few times. This chain connects TRBV12-3 or TRBV12-4 to TRBJ1-2; D is unresolved. Trimming took off 6 bases at V and 9 bases at J, with 8 bases between the two ends. CDR3 size: 10 residues. Here the CDR3 reads CASSPDSYTF. CDR3 sequence (DNA): TGTGCCAGCAGCCCCGATAGCTACACCTTC.

This clonotype appeared many times. The chain couples TRBV27 to TRBJ1-2; D is unresolved. Trimming took off 0 bases at V and 0 bases at J, with 8 bases between the two ends. The CDR3 is made up of 15 amino acids. Germline V gene sequence: CDR1 MNHEY, CDR2 SMNVEV (reference sequence). CDR3: CASSLSWGSNYGYTF. The CDR3 nucleotides are TGTGCCAGCAGTTTATCTTGGGGTTCTAACTATGGCTACACCTTC.

This clonotype was counted a few times. The chain uses TRBV12-3 or TRBV12-4 and TRBJ1-4; D perhaps matches TRBD1 (6 bases). Deletions cut 5 bases from V and 5 bases from J, with 12 bases between. The CDR3 is 14 amino acids. CDR3 bases: TGTGCCAGCAGTCCGGACAGTTCGAATGAAAAACTGTTTTTT. Its translation: CASSPDSSNEKLFF.

Many counts were recorded for this clonotype. The V gene is TRBV7-2, the J gene TRBJ2-3, with D possibly TRBD2 on 6 matching bases. Trimming stripped 5 bases from V and 8 bases from J, with 23 bases between. This CDR3 is 16 amino acids long. Germline lookup yields CDR1 SGHTA and CDR2 FQGNSA. The CDR3: CASSPLVGRGLGTQYF. DNA of the CDR3: TGTGCCAGCAGCCCCCTTGTCGGGAGAGGACTGGGTACGCAGTATTTT.

V gene TRBV7-8 combines with J gene TRBJ1-1, with a weak D call TRBD1 (5 bases). Germline V CDR1 and CDR2: SGHVS, FQNEAQ. V was pared by 6 bases and J by 0 bases, with 14 bases between. The length of the CDR3 is 15 residues. CDR3 coding DNA: TGTGCCAGCAGGGACCGAAGGGGCATGAACACTGAAGCTTTCTTT. Protein sequence: CASRDRRGMNTEAFF.

This chain connects TRBV5-5 to TRBJ1-1; D ambiguous. This CDR3 is 12 amino acids long. CDR1 is SGHKS, CDR2 YYEKEE, per germline (reference sequence). Trimming shortened V by 0 bases and J by 5 bases, and 5 bases separated the two germline ends. The CDR3: CASSLEHTEAFF. In nucleotides, the CDR3 is TGTGCCAGCAGCTTGGAACATACTGAAGCTTTCTTT.

This clonotype was counted only a few times. The J gene is TRBJ2-5, the V gene TRBV10-2; D is perhaps TRBD1 (6 bases). Trimming pared 6 bases from V and 0 bases from J, leaving 14 bases between. Germline V gene lookup returns CDR1 WSHSY and CDR2 SAAADI. This CDR3 is built from 15 residues. The CDR3 here is CASRAQGQYQETQYF. The CDR3 coding sequence is TGCGCCAGCAGGGCTCAGGGGCAGTACCAAGAGACCCAGTACTTC.